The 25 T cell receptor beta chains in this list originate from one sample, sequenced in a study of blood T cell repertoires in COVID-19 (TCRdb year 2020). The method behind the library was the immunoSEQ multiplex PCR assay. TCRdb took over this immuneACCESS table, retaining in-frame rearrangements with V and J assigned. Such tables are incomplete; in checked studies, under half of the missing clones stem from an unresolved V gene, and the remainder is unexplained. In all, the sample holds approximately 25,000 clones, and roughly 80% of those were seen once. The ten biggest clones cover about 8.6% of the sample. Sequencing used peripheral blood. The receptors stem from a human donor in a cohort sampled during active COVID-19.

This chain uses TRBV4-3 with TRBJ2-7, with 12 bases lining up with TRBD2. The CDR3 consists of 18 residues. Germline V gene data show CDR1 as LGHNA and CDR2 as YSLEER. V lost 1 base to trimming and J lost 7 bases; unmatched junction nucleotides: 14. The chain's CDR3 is CASSQGVKGLAGGEEQYF. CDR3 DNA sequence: TGCGCCAGCAGCCAAGGGGTAAAAGGGCTAGCGGGAGGGGAGGAGCAGTACTTC.

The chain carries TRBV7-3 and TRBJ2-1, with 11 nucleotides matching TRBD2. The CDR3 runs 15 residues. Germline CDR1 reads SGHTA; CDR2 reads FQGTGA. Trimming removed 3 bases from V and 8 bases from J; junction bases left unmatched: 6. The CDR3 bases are TGTGCCAGCAGCTTCCTAGCGGGAGGTCCCCATGAGCAGTTCTTC. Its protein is CASSFLAGGPHEQFF.

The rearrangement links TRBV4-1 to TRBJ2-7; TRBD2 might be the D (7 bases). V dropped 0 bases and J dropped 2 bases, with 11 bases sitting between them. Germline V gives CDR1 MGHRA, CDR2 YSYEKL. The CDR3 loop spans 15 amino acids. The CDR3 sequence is CASSQEGGLAYEQYF. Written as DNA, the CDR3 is TGCGCCAGCAGCCAAGAGGGGGGGCTAGCCTACGAGCAGTACTTC.

The CDR3 bases are TGTGCCAGCACCCCAAGGACTAGCGGGAGCCACAATGAGCAGTTCTTC. Amino acids: CASTPRTSGSHNEQFF. This chain connects TRBV5-8 to TRBJ2-1; 13 positions match TRBD2. This CDR3 spans 16 amino acids. Trimming cost V 6 bases and J 5 bases; bases outside gene matches: 8. Germline CDR1 and CDR2: SGHTS and YDEGEE.

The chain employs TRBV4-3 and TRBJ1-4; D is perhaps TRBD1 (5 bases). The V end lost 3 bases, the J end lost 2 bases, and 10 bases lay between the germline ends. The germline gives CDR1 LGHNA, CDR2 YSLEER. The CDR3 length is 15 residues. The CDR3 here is CASSHGGVTNEKLFF. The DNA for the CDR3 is TGCGCCAGCAGCCACGGGGGGGTGACTAATGAAAAACTGTTTTTT.

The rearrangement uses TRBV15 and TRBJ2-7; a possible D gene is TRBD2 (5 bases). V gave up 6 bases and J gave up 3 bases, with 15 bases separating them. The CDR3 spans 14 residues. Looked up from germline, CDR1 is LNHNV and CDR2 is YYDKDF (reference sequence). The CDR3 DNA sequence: TGTGCCACCAGGCGGGCAGGAGCCCACTACGAGCAGTACTTC. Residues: CATRRAGAHYEQYF.

The CDR3 nucleotides are TGTGCCAGCAGTAAACACACAGGGTCTTTCACTGAAGCTTTCTTT. This sequence encodes CASSKHTGSFTEAFF. V usage is TRBV28 and J usage is TRBJ1-1, with D maybe TRBD1 (6 bases). Trimming pared 5 bases from V and 4 bases from J, leaving 17 bases between. CDR1 is MDHEN and CDR2 is SYDVKM in the germline V gene. The CDR3 contains 15 residues.

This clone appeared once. The CDR3 region is CASSLRQGGMNTEAFF. In DNA, the CDR3 is TGTGCCAGCAGCTTACGACAGGGGGGGATGAACACTGAAGCTTTCTTT. V and J are TRBV7-2 and TRBJ1-1; TRBD1 aligns across 9 bases. This CDR3 comprises 16 residues. J lost 0 bases, V lost 2 bases, and 4 bases had no gene match. Germline V gene lookup returns CDR1 SGHTA and CDR2 FQGNSA.

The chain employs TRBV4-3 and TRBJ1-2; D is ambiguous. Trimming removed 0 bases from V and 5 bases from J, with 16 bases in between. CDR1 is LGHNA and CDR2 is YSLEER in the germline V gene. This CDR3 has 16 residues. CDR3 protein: CASSQDRGSFIYGYTF. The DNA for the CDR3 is TGCGCCAGCAGCCAAGATAGAGGGTCGTTTATTTATGGCTACACCTTC.

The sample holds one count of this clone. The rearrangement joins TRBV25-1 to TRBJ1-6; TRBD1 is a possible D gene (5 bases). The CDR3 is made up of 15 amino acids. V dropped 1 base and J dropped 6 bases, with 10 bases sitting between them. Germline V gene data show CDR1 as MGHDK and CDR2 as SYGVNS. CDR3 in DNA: TGTGCCAGCAGTGAATCGACAGTCACTAATTCACCCCTCCACTTT. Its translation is CASSESTVTNSPLHF.

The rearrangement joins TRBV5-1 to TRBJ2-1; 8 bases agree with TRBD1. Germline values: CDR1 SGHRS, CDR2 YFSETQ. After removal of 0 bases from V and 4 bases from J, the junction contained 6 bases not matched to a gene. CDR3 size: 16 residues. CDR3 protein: CASSLGPGQGYNEQFF. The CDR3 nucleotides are TGCGCCAGCAGCTTGGGTCCTGGACAGGGTTACAATGAGCAGTTCTTC.

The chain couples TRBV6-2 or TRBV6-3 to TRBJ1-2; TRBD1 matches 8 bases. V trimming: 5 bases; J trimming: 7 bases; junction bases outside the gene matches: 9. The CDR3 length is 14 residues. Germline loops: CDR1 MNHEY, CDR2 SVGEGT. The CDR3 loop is CASSGNGQGFGYTF. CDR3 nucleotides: TGTGCCAGCAGTGGCAACGGACAGGGATTTGGCTACACCTTC.

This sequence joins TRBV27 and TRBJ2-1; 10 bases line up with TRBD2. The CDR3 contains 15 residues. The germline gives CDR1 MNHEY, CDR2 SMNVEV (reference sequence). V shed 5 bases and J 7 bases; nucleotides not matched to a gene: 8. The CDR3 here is CASSLLAGASNEQFF. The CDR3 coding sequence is TGTGCCAGCAGTCTCCTAGCGGGAGCGAGTAATGAGCAGTTCTTC.

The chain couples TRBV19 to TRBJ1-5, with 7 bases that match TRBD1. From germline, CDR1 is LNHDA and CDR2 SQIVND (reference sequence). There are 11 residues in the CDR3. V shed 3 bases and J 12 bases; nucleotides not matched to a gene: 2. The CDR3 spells CASSMDRFQHF. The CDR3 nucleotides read TGTGCCAGTAGTATGGACAGGTTCCAGCATTTT.

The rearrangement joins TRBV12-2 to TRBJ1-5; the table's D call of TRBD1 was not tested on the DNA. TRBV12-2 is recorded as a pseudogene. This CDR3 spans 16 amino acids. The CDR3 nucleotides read TGTGCAAGTCGCTTAGTGGGGGCAGATAGCAATCAGCCCCAGCATTTT. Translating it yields CASRLVGADSNQPQHF.

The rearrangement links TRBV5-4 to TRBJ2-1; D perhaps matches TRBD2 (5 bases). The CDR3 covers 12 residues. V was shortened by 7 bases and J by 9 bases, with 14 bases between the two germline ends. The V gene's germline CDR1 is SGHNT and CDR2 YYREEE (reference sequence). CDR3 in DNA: TGTGCCAGCGGCACACGGACTCCTGAGCAGTTCTTC. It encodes CASGTRTPEQFF.

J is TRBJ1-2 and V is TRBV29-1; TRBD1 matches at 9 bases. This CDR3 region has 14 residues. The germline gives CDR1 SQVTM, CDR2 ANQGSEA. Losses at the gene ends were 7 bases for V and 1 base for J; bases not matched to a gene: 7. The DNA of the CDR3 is TGCAGCGCTCCGACGGGACAGGGTAACTATGGCTACACCTTC. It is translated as CSAPTGQGNYGYTF.

CDR3 in DNA: TGTGCCAGCAGACCCGGGACAGGGCTATACAATGAGCAGTTCTTC. Its translation is CASRPGTGLYNEQFF. The rearrangement joins TRBV6-5 to TRBJ2-1, with 9 bases fitting TRBD1. The CDR3 has 15 residues. V lost 6 bases, J lost 4 bases, and 7 bases stayed unmatched. The germline V gene encodes CDR1 MNHEY and CDR2 SVGAGI.

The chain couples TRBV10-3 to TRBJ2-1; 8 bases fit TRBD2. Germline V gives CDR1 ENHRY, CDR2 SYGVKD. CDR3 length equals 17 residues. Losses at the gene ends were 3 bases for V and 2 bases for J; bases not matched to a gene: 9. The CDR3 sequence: CAISDLAGSTAYNEQFF. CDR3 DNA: TGTGCCATCAGTGACTTAGCGGGGAGCACTGCCTACAATGAGCAGTTCTTC.

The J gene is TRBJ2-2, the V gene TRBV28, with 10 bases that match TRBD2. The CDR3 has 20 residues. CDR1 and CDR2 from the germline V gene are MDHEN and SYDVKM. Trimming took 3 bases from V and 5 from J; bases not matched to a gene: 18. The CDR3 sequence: CASSFSRVRAGGYRTGELFF. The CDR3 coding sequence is TGTGCCAGCAGTTTTAGTCGGGTTCGAGCGGGAGGGTATCGAACCGGGGAGCTGTTTTTT.

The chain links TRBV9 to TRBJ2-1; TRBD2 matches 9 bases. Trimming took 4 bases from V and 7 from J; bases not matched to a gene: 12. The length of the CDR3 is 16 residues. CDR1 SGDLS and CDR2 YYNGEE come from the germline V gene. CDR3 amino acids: CASSTLGRGGLNEQFF. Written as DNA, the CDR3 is TGTGCCAGCAGCACACTAGGGCGGGGGGGTCTTAATGAGCAGTTCTTC. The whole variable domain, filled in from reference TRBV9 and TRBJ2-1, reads DSGVTQTPKHLITATGQRVTLRCSPRSGDLSVYWYQQSLDQGLQFLIQYYNGEERAKGNILERFSAQQFPDLHSELNLSSLELGDSALYFCASSTLGRGGLNEQFFGPGTRLTVL.

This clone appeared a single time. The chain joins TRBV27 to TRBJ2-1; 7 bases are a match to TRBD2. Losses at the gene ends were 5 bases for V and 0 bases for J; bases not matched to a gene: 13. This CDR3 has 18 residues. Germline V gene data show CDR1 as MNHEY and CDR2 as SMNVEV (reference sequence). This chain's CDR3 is CASSPASGFALSYNEQFF. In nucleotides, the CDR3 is TGTGCCAGCAGTCCCGCTAGCGGTTTTGCCCTCTCCTACAATGAGCAGTTCTTC.

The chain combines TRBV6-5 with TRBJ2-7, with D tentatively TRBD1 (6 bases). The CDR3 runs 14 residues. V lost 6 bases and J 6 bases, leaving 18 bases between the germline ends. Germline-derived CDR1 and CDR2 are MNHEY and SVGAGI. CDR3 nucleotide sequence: TGTGCCAGCAGGGCCGTGGGGGCTCAAGGCGAGCAGTACTTC. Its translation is CASRAVGAQGEQYF.

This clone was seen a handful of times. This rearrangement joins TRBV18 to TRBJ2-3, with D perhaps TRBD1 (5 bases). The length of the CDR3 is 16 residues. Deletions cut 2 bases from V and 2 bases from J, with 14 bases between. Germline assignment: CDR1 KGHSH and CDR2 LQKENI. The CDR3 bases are TGTGCCAGCTCACCATTGCAACAGGCAACCACAGATACGCAGTATTTT. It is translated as CASSPLQQATTDTQYF.

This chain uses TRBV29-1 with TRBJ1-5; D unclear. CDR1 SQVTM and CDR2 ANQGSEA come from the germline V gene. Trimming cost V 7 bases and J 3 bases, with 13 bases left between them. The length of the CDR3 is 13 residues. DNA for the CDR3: TGCAGCGCGAAGGACGGACTCAATCAGCCCCAGCATTTT. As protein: CSAKDGLNQPQHF.